This is a list of T cell receptor beta chains from one sample in a study of Graves' ophthalmopathy and Graves' hyperthyroidism. TCRdb re-analysed the multiplex PCR reads in MiXCR, keeping a single row per CDR3 protein. This sample has approximately 45,000 distinct CDR3 sequences, with under 55% found just once. Sample: peripheral blood. All receptors derive from an adult man with Graves' ophthalmopathy. The CDR3 runs from the conserved cysteine through the conserved F or W. The order of the fields is V gene, J gene, clone size, D gene, CDR3 protein, CDR3 DNA. A D gene is named only where the DNA matches it firmly. Size tells how often a clone was seen (once, few, many) or the class of an expanded clone, and some rows leave it out.

v_call: TRBV2
j_call: TRBJ1-2
clone_size: -
d_call: TRBD1
cdr3_aa: CANAGTGLNGYTF
cdr3_nt: TGTGCCAACGCCGGGACAGGGTTAAATGGCTACACCTTC

v_call: TRBV14
j_call: TRBJ1-2
clone_size: many
d_call: TRBD1
cdr3_aa: CASSRLTGANYGYTF
cdr3_nt: TGTGCCAGCAGCCGCCTGACAGGGGCAAACTATGGCTACACCTTC

v_call: TRBV4-1
j_call: TRBJ2-2
clone_size: -
d_call: -
cdr3_aa: CASGQGITGELLF
cdr3_nt: TGCGCCAGCGGCCAAGGCATCACCGGGGAGCTGCTTTTT

v_call: TRBV20-1
j_call: TRBJ2-7
clone_size: few
d_call: TRBD2
cdr3_aa: CSLSGRAYEQYF
cdr3_nt: TGCAGCCTCAGCGGGAGAGCCTACGAGCAGTACTTC

v_call: TRBV5-1
j_call: TRBJ2-4
clone_size: -
d_call: TRBD2
cdr3_aa: CASSFPRGAGGFSNLAKNIQYF
cdr3_nt: TGCGCCAGCAGCTTTCCTCGGGGAGCGGGAGGGTTCTCCAATCTAGCCAAAAACATTCAGTACTTC

v_call: TRBV10-3
j_call: TRBJ1-5
clone_size: -
d_call: -
cdr3_aa: CATRTSGGEQETQHF
cdr3_nt: TGTGCCACCCGGACTAGCGGGGGTGAGCAAGAGACCCAGCATTTT

v_call: TRBV5-1
j_call: TRBJ2-7
clone_size: -
d_call: -
cdr3_aa: CASSLAEGGAQYF
cdr3_nt: TGCGCCAGCAGCTTGGCCGAGGGGGGGGCGCAGTACTTC

v_call: TRBV20-1
j_call: TRBJ1-3
clone_size: -
d_call: -
cdr3_aa: CSARSGSGNTVYF
cdr3_nt: TGCAGTGCTAGATCAGGGTCCGGAAACACCGTATATTTT

v_call: TRBV10-3
j_call: TRBJ1-5
clone_size: once
d_call: TRBD1
cdr3_aa: CAISLGQGDQPQHF
cdr3_nt: TGTGCCATCAGCCTCGGACAGGGCGATCAGCCCCAGCATTTT

v_call: TRBV5-1
j_call: TRBJ2-6
clone_size: many
d_call: TRBD2
cdr3_aa: CASSLAGGGTGANVLTF
cdr3_nt: TGCGCCAGCAGCTTGGCCGGCGGGGGTACTGGGGCCAACGTCCTGACTTTC

v_call: TRBV3-1
j_call: TRBJ2-5
clone_size: many
d_call: TRBD2
cdr3_aa: CASSQGLAGEETQYF
cdr3_nt: TGTGCCAGCAGCCAGGGGCTAGCGGGAGAAGAGACCCAGTACTTC

v_call: TRBV12-3/TRBV12-4
j_call: TRBJ1-3
clone_size: -
d_call: -
cdr3_aa: CASSWADYTIYF
cdr3_nt: TGTGCCAGCAGTTGGGCGGACTACACCATATATTTT

v_call: TRBV7-7
j_call: TRBJ2-7
clone_size: -
d_call: TRBD2
cdr3_aa: CASSWTGLAGGQNSYEQYF
cdr3_nt: TGTGCTAGCAGCTGGACTGGGTTAGCGGGGGGGCAGAACTCCTACGAGCAGTACTTC

v_call: TRBV2
j_call: TRBJ2-3
clone_size: many
d_call: -
cdr3_aa: CASKPSTDTQYF
cdr3_nt: TGTGCCAGCAAACCGAGCACAGATACGCAGTATTTT